This T cell receptor beta chain was observed in a study of T-cell reconstitution after alpha-beta-depleted transplantation in children (dated by TCRdb to 2015 to 2016). As for the study more broadly: The study quantitatively tracked T-cell immune reconstitution after TCRalphabeta/CD19-depleted allogeneic hematopoietic cell transplantation in children using TCR repertoire profiling.

Libraries were prepared through PCR. The sequencer was an Illumina HiSeq 2500. TCR libraries were prepared with molecular barcoding, using unique molecular identifiers to normalize TCRbeta repertoire quantification. TCRdb reprocessing: public reads trimmed at Q25 with fastp, clones called with MiXCR, in-frame beta chains kept. Every entry covers one CDR3 protein and lists the most common genes and DNA from its rows. The sample profile shows 95,000 to 150,000 distinct CDR3 sequences; roughly 23% of them were found once. The ten top clones hold roughly a tenth of the sample. The research as a whole found: In some patients, the high TCRbeta diversity seen at day 60 was put down to recipient T cells and intrathymic progenitors that had survived conditioning. About two months after transplant, the apparently early recovery of alphabetaT-cell counts reportedly depended on just several hundred clones that had expanded rapidly and came from non-depleted graft cells. The frequencies of hyperexpanded clones fell over the following months, and after one year, T-cell counts and TCRbeta diversity were mostly attributed to newly produced T cells.

Comment on this clonotype: Its antigen target is currently unknown. Base qualities are not provided; no much larger clone lies one nucleotide away.

Trimming costs V 0 bases and J 0 bases, and their ends lie 13 bases apart. According to the germline V gene, CDR1 reads SGHRS and CDR2 reads YFSETQ. Reading from cysteine to phenylalanine, the CDR3 counts 17 amino acids. Only the CDR3 DNA stays, 51 bases, in frame from base 1. According to the study, the label for this sample's treatment or condition signals: allogeneic hematopoietic cell transplantation with graft depleted of TCRalphabeta T cells and CD19 B cells. The transplant recipients were children given TCRalphabeta/CD19-depleted allogeneic hematopoietic cell grafts. The clonotype comes from a male patient under 10 years old who had a stem cell transplant for chronic granulomatous disease, so the T cells may come from the graft donor. The chain is made from TRBV5-1 and TRBJ1-5; the D gene is perhaps TRBD1, from 6 matching bases. Sequenced material: PBMCs, mostly from graft donor cells, taken 180 days after TCRalphabeta/CD19-depleted stem cell transplant. The CDR3 corresponds to CASSLAPTGASNQPQHF. The DNA sequence follows: TGCGCCAGCAGCTTGGCACCGACAGGAGCTAGCAATCAGCCCCAGCATTTT.